What follows are 19 T cell receptor beta chains derived from one specimen sequenced in a study of T cell responses to AZD1222 COVID-19 vaccine. Repertoires were generated with immunoSEQ multiplex PCR, while TCRdb's copy carries only in-frame clones and drops some. The sample lists roughly 100,000 clones, more than 70% occurring once. The material sequenced was peripheral blood, taken 28 days after the second AZD1222 dose. The receptors stem from an adult who received the AZD1222 COVID-19 vaccine.

CDR3 nucleotide sequence: TGTGCCAGCAGCCAGGGGGGCAGCAATTCACCCCTCCACTTT. It encodes CASSQGGSNSPLHF. This rearrangement joins TRBV4-2 to TRBJ1-6; D possibly corresponds to TRBD1 (6 bases). Germline values: CDR1 LGHNA, CDR2 YNFKEQ. Trimming stripped 3 bases from V and 7 bases from J, with 10 bases between. CDR3 length: 14 amino acids.

V usage is TRBV7-9 and J usage is TRBJ2-3, with 7 bases matching TRBD2. Trimming at V came to 2 bases and at J to 5 bases, leaving 4 bases not matched to a gene. Germline loops: CDR1 SEHNR, CDR2 FQNEAQ (reference sequence). This CDR3 spans 14 amino acids. The CDR3 DNA reads TGTGCCAGCAGCTTATTTGGCGGGAGAGATACGCAGTATTTT. This gives the protein CASSLFGGRDTQYF. The whole variable domain, remainder taken from reference TRBV7-9 and TRBJ2-3, is DTGVSQNPRHKITKRGQNVTFRCDPISEHNRLYWYRQTLGQGPEFLTYFQNEAQLEKSRLLSDRFSAERPKGSFSTLEIQRTEQGDSAMYLCASSLFGGRDTQYFGPGTRLTVL.

The chain employs TRBV9 and TRBJ1-3, with TRBD1 matching 7 bases. Germline trimming cut 3 bases from V and 0 bases from J; bases unmatched to any gene: 6. The CDR3 loop spans 16 amino acids. CDR1 SGDLS and CDR2 YYNGEE come from the germline V gene. The CDR3 bases are TGTGCCAGCAGCGCGACAGGGCCGGACTCTGGAAACACCATATATTTT. Amino acid sequence: CASSATGPDSGNTIYF.

The chain employs TRBV29-1 and TRBJ2-7; D perhaps matches TRBD2 (5 bases). The CDR3 totals 13 residues. The V and J ends lost 6 bases and 5 bases respectively, with 17 bases between them. CDR1 is SQVTM, CDR2 ANQGSEA, per germline. The CDR3 bases are TGCAGCGTCCGGGATCTCTCCGGCCACGAGCAGTACTTC. This gives the protein CSVRDLSGHEQYF.

V is TRBV25-1 and J is TRBJ2-5, with a weak D call TRBD2 (7 bases). The CDR3 has 15 residues. V shed 0 bases and J shed 4 bases, with 12 bases lying between them. Germline V gene sequence: CDR1 MGHDK, CDR2 SYGVNS. The DNA of the CDR3 is TGTGCCAGCAGTGAATATCAGGGAGGGGGAGAGACCCAGTACTTC. Protein: CASSEYQGGGETQYF.

The chain recombines TRBV5-1 with TRBJ2-5, with D tentatively TRBD2 (5 bases). This CDR3 has 15 amino acids. V lost 6 bases to trimming and J lost 2 bases, with 17 bases between them. Germline CDR1 is SGHRS and CDR2 is YFSETQ. In DNA, the CDR3 is TGCGCCAGCACGACACTCCCGGGAAAACAAGAGACCCAGTACTTC. Its protein is CASTTLPGKQETQYF.

V is TRBV7-8 and J is TRBJ2-7, with D possibly being TRBD1 (6 bases). Trimming took 4 bases from V and 3 from J, leaving 19 bases between them. This CDR3 comprises 16 residues. Germline CDR1 reads SGHVS; CDR2 reads FQNEAQ. CDR3 DNA: TGTGCCAGCAGCTCCTCCGGGACACCAAGTCTCTACGAGCAGTACTTC. Translating it yields CASSSSGTPSLYEQYF. Complete variable domain (other parts from reference TRBV7-8 and TRBJ2-7): GAGVSQSPRYKVAKRGQDVALRCDPISGHVSLFWYQQALGQGPEFLTYFQNEAQLDKSGLPSDRFFAERPEGSVSTLKIQRTQQEDSAVYLCASSSSGTPSLYEQYFGPGTRLTVT.

The rearrangement joins TRBV29-1 to TRBJ2-7, with unresolved D. CDR1 and CDR2 from the germline V gene are SQVTM and ANQGSEA. CDR3 size: 14 residues. Trimming stripped 1 base from V and 0 bases from J, with 10 bases between. The CDR3 loop is CSVEVGLTSYEQYF. CDR3 nucleotide sequence: TGCAGCGTTGAAGTCGGCCTAACCTCCTACGAGCAGTACTTC.

This chain links TRBV27 with TRBJ2-1; 7 bases agree with TRBD2. J lost 6 bases, V lost 4 bases, and 12 bases had no gene match. The CDR3 is made up of 16 amino acids. Germline V gene lookup returns CDR1 MNHEY and CDR2 SMNVEV (reference sequence). This CDR3 is CASSSYAGVYINEQFF. For the CDR3, the DNA is TGTGCCAGCAGTTCCTATGCGGGAGTTTATATCAATGAGCAGTTCTTC.

A single count supports this clone. The V call is TRBV5-6, the J call TRBJ1-2; D is uncertain. The length of the CDR3 is 17 residues. CDR1 SGHDT and CDR2 YYEEEE come from the germline V gene. The ends were cut back, 1 base at V and 1 base at J, with 17 bases in the middle. The CDR3 DNA sequence: TGTGCCAGCAGCTTGCCCCTTCGGGCAGGAGTTAACTATGGCTACACCTTC. It specifies CASSLPLRAGVNYGYTF.

The chain employs TRBV30 and TRBJ2-3; TRBD1 might be the D (6 bases). This CDR3 comprises 16 residues. From germline, CDR1 is GTSNPN and CDR2 SVGIG (reference sequence). V lost 4 bases, J lost 5 bases, and 22 bases lay in between. The CDR3 loop reads CAWTYPPGHLGDTQYF. In nucleotides, the CDR3 is TGTGCCTGGACCTACCCCCCGGGACACCTGGGAGATACGCAGTATTTT.

This clone was seen more than once but under ten times. This chain joins TRBV4-2 and TRBJ1-6, with a possible D match to TRBD1 (5 bases). Germline CDR1 is LGHNA and CDR2 is YNFKEQ. CDR3 length: 16 residues. V lost 0 bases, J lost 7 bases, and 13 bases lay in between. The CDR3 DNA reads as TGTGCCAGCAGCCAAGAGGGGACGAGGGGAAATTCACCCCTCCACTTT. Residues: CASSQEGTRGNSPLHF.

The chain combines TRBV9 with TRBJ2-3; D not certain. The CDR3 has 12 amino acids. Looked up from germline, CDR1 is SGDLS and CDR2 is YYNGEE. The V end was cut by 1 base, the J end by 5 bases, with 5 bases between. The CDR3 reads CASSVSQDTQYF. Written as DNA, the CDR3 is TGTGCCAGCAGCGTAAGCCAAGATACGCAGTATTTT. The variable domain in full, with the rest retrieved from reference TRBV9 and TRBJ2-3, is DSGVTQTPKHLITATGQRVTLRCSPRSGDLSVYWYQQSLDQGLQFLIQYYNGEERAKGNILERFSAQQFPDLHSELNLSSLELGDSALYFCASSVSQDTQYFGPGTRLTVL.

The chain joins TRBV7-8 to TRBJ1-5; 9 bases match TRBD1. The CDR3 is 16 residues long. V dropped 5 bases and J dropped 1; count of bases not matched to a gene: 6. Germline V CDR1 and CDR2: SGHVS, FQNEAQ. The CDR3 here is CASSVIQGASNQPQHF. CDR3 nucleotide sequence: TGTGCCAGCAGCGTTATACAGGGGGCGAGCAATCAGCCCCAGCATTTT.

The CDR3 nucleotides are TGTGCCAGCAGCCCAACTCATTGGGGCTTAAGGGAAAAACTGTTTTTT. It codes for CASSPTHWGLREKLFF. This chain uses TRBV7-2 with TRBJ1-4; possibly TRBD1 for D (5 bases). The germline V and J ends were trimmed by 5 bases and 8 bases, with 21 bases remaining between them. This CDR3 comprises 16 residues. Germline assignment: CDR1 SGHTA and CDR2 FQGNSA.

In this sample, this clone turned up once. The V and J genes are TRBV4-1 and TRBJ1-3; D remains ambiguous. The CDR3 covers 16 residues. Germline V gene lookup returns CDR1 MGHRA and CDR2 YSYEKL. V gave up 0 bases and J gave up 0 bases, with 9 bases separating them. The CDR3 here is CASSQDRPSSGNTIYF. In nucleotides, the CDR3 is TGCGCCAGCAGCCAAGACCGTCCTAGCTCTGGAAACACCATATATTTT.

The V call is TRBV19, the J call TRBJ2-7; 11 bases are shared with TRBD1. The CDR3 runs to 17 residues. V dropped 5 bases and J dropped 2; count of bases not matched to a gene: 11. Germline assignment: CDR1 LNHDA and CDR2 SQIVND (reference sequence). This chain's CDR3 is CASSPRTGGTFTYEQYF. CDR3 DNA: TGTGCCAGTAGTCCTCGGACAGGGGGCACTTTCACCTACGAGCAGTACTTC. Combining the CDR3 with reference TRBV19 and TRBJ2-7 gives the whole variable domain DGGITQSPKYLFRKEGQNVTLSCEQNLNHDAMYWYRQDPGQGLRLIYYSQIVNDFQKGDIAEGYSVSREKKESFPLTVTSAQKNPTAFYLCASSPRTGGTFTYEQYFGPGTRLTVT.

The chain employs TRBV5-4 and TRBJ2-3; a weak D match, TRBD2 (6 bases). This CDR3 region has 16 residues. V was clipped by 0 bases and J by 0 bases, with 11 bases between them. Germline V gene sequence: CDR1 SGHNT, CDR2 YYREEE (reference sequence). CDR3 sequence (DNA): TGTGCCAGCAGCTTGGCTACTAGCCGAAGCACAGATACGCAGTATTTT. Its protein is CASSLATSRSTDTQYF.

In DNA form, the CDR3 reads TGTGCCAGCAGTCTAAACAGGGCCTTCTCCCCTTTGGAGCAGTACTTC. This gives the protein CASSLNRAFSPLEQYF. This chain connects TRBV28 to TRBJ2-7, with a weak D call TRBD1 (6 bases). Between the trimmed V and J ends, which lost 5 bases and 7 bases, there was a span of 24 bases. Germline values: CDR1 MDHEN, CDR2 SYDVKM. The CDR3 is 16 amino acids.